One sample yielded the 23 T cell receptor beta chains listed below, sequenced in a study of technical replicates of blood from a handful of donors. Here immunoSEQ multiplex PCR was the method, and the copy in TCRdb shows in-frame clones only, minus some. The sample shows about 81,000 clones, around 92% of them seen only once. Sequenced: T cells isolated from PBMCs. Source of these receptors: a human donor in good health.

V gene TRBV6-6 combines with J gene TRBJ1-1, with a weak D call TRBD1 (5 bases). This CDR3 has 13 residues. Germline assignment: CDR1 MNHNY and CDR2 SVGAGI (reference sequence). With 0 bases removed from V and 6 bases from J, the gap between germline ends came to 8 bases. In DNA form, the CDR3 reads TGTGCCAGCAGTTACTCGTCAGGGTCTGAAGCTTTCTTT. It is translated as CASSYSSGSEAFF.

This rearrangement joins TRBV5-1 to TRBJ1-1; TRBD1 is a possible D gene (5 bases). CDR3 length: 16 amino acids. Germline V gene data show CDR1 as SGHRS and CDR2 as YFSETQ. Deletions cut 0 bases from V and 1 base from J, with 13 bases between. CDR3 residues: CASSLDVTGRNTEAFF. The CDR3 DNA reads TGCGCCAGCAGCTTGGACGTCACAGGAAGGAACACTGAAGCTTTCTTT.

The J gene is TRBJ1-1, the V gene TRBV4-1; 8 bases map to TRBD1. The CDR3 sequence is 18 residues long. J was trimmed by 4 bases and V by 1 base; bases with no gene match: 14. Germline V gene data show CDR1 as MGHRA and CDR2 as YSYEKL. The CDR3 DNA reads TGCGCCAGCAGCCAAGCGAGGACAGGGATAGGATGGGGCACTGAAGCTTTCTTT. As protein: CASSQARTGIGWGTEAFF.

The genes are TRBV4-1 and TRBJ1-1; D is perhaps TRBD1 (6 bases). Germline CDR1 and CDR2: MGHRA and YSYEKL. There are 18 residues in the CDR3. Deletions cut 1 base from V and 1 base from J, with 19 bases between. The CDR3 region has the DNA TGCGCCAGCAGCCAAGGCCATCGGCTCGGGGGGGCGAACACTGAAGCTTTCTTT. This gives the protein CASSQGHRLGGANTEAFF.

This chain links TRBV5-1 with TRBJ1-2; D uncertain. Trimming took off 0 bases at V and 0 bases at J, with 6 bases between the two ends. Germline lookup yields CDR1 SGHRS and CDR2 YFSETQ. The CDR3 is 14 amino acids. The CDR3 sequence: CASSLDGSNYGYTF. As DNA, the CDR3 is TGCGCCAGCAGCTTGGACGGTTCTAACTATGGCTACACCTTC.

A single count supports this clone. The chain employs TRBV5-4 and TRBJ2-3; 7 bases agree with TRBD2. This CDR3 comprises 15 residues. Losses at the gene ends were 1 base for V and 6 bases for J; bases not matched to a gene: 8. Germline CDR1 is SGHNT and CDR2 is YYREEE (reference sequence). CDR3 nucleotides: TGTGCCAGCAGCTTGTCCGCTAGCGGTGGGGATACGCAGTATTTT. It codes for CASSLSASGGDTQYF.

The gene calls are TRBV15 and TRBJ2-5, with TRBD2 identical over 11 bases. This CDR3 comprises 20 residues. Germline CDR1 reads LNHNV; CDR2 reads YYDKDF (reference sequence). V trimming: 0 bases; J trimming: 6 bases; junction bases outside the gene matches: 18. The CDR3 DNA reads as TGTGCCACCAGCAGAGAGACTCTGGCTGTAGCGGGGGGGCCCGGGAAGACCCAGTACTTC. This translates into CATSRETLAVAGGPGKTQYF.

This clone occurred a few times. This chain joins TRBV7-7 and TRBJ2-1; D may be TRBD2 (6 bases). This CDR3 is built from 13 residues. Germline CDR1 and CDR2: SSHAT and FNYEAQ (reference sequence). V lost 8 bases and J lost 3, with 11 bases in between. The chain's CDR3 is CASGEDYYNEQFF. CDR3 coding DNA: TGTGCCAGCGGGGAGGACTACTACAATGAGCAGTTCTTC.

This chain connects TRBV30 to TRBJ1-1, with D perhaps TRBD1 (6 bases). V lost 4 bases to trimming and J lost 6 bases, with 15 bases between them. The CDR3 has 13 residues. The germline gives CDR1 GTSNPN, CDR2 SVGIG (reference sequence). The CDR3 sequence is CAWTVGGTSEAFF. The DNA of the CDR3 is TGTGCCTGGACCGTAGGGGGAACTTCTGAAGCTTTCTTT. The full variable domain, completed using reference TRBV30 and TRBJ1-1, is SQTIHQWPATLVQPVGSPLSLECTVEGTSNPNLYWYRQAAGRGLQLLFYSVGIGQISSEVPQNLSASRPQDRQFILSSKKLLLSDSGFYLCAWTVGGTSEAFFGQGTRLTVV.

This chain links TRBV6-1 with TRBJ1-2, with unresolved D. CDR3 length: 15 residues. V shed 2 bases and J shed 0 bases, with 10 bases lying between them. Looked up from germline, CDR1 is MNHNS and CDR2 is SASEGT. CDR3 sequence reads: CASSEYGEPNYGYTF. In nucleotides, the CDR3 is TGTGCCAGCAGTGAATATGGGGAGCCTAACTATGGCTACACCTTC.

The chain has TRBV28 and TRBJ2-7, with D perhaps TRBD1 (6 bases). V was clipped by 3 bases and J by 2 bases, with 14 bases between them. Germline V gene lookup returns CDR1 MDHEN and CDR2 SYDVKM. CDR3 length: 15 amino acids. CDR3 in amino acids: CASSFLRQAPYEQYF. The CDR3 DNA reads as TGTGCCAGCAGTTTTCTTAGACAGGCTCCCTACGAGCAGTACTTC.

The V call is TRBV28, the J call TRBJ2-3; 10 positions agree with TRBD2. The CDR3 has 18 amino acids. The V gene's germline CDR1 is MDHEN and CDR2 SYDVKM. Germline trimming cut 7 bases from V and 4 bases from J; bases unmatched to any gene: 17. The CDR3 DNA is TGTGCCAGCAATTCGGTATCGGGGCTAGCGGGAGACCCAGATACGCAGTATTTT. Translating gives CASNSVSGLAGDPDTQYF. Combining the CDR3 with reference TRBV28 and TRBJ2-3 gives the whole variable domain DVKVTQSSRYLVKRTGEKVFLECVQDMDHENMFWYRQDPGLGLRLIYFSYDVKMKEKGDIPEGYSVSREKKERFSLILESASTNQTSMYLCASNSVSGLAGDPDTQYFGPGTRLTVL.

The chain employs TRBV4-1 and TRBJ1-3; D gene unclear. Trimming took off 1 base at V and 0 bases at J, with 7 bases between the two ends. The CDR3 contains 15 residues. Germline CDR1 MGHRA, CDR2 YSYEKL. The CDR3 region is CASSQASDSGNTIYF. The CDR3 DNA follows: TGCGCCAGCAGCCAAGCGAGCGACTCTGGAAACACCATATATTTT.

This CDR3 is CASNQMAGPYEQYF. The CDR3 region has the DNA TGCGCCAGCAATCAAATGGCGGGCCCATATGAGCAGTACTTC. The rearrangement uses TRBV10-1 and TRBJ2-7, with D perhaps matching TRBD2 (5 bases). Looked up from germline, CDR1 is WNHNN and CDR2 is SYGVQD (reference sequence). The V end lost 7 bases, the J end lost 7 bases, and 20 bases lay between the germline ends. The CDR3 loop spans 14 amino acids.

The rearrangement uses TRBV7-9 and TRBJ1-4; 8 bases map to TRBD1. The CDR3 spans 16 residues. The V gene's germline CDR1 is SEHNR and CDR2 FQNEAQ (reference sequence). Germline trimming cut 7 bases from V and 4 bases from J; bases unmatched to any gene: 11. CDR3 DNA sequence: TGTGCCAGCACACCCGGGACAGGAAGAGATAATGAAAAACTGTTTTTT. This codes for CASTPGTGRDNEKLFF.

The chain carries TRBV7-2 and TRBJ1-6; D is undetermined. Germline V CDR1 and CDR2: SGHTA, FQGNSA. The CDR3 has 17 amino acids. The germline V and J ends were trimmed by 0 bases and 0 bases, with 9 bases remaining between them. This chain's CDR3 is CASSLASKSSYNSPLHF. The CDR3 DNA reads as TGTGCCAGCAGCTTAGCCTCCAAGAGCTCCTATAATTCACCCCTCCACTTT.

DNA for the CDR3: TGCGCCAGCAGCCAAGAGGGAGGGACAGGGGGCTGGGAGACCCAGTACTTC. Its translation: CASSQEGGTGGWETQYF. The rearrangement uses TRBV4-1 and TRBJ2-5; 12 bases align to TRBD1. The CDR3 totals 17 residues. After removal of 0 bases from V and 5 bases from J, the junction contained 7 bases not matched to a gene. Per the germline V gene, CDR1 is MGHRA and CDR2 is YSYEKL.

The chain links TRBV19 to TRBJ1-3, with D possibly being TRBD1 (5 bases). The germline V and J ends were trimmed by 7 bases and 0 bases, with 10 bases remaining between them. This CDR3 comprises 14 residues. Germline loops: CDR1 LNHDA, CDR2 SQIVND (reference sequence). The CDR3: CASNQGPSGNTIYF. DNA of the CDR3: TGTGCCAGTAATCAGGGCCCCTCTGGAAACACCATATATTTT.

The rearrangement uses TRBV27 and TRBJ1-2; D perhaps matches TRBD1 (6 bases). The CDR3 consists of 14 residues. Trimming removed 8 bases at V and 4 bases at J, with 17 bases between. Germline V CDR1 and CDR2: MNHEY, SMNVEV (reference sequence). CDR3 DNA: TGTGCCAGCTGGGGCCTAGGGGGGGGCTATGGCTACACCTTC. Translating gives CASWGLGGGYGYTF.

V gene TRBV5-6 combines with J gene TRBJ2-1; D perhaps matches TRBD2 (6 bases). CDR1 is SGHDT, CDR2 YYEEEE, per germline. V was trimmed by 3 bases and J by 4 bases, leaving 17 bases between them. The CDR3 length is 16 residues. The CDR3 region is CASSWGLGGGYNEQFF. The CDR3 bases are TGTGCCAGCAGCTGGGGTTTGGGGGGTGGGTACAATGAGCAGTTCTTC.

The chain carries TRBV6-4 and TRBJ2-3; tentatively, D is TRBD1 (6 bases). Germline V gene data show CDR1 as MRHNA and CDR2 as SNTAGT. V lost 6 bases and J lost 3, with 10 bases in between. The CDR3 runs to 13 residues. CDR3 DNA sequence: TGTGCCAGCAGACGACAGGAGACAGATACGCAGTATTTT. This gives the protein CASRRQETDTQYF.

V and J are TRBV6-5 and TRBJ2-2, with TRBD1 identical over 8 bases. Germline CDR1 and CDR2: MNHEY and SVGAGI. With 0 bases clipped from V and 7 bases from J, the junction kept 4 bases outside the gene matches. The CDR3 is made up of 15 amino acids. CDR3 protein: CASSYSGTGLGELFF. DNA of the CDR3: TGTGCCAGCAGTTACTCCGGGACAGGACTCGGGGAGCTGTTTTTT.

CDR3 nucleotide sequence: TGTGCCAGCAGCTTAGTTCCAGGGGTTTCTGGAAACACCATATATTTT. This sequence encodes CASSLVPGVSGNTIYF. V is TRBV7-8 and J is TRBJ1-3, with D possibly matching TRBD1 (6 bases). The CDR3 length is 16 residues. Germline V gene data show CDR1 as SGHVS and CDR2 as FQNEAQ. V was clipped by 1 base and J by 1 base, with 11 bases between them.